The next 16 T cell receptor beta chains were all read from a single sample in a study of blood T cell repertoires in COVID-19. Data came from immunoSEQ multiplex PCR; TCRdb stores just in-frame clones and leaves some out. The repertoire includes approximately 49,000 clones, around 82% of them detected once, and about 2.7% sits in the top ten. Input material: peripheral blood. The receptor set was obtained from a woman in her sixties or seventies with acute or convalescent COVID-19.

The chain carries TRBV5-1 and TRBJ2-5, with D tentatively TRBD2 (7 bases). CDR1 is SGHRS, CDR2 YFSETQ, per germline. Trimming removed 7 bases at V and 4 bases at J, with 14 bases between. The CDR3 totals 13 residues. CDR3 protein: CASLGGAGETQYF. For the CDR3, the DNA is TGCGCCAGCCTGGGGGGGGCTGGAGAGACCCAGTACTTC.

The genes are TRBV30 and TRBJ2-1; the match to TRBD2 covers 8 bases. CDR1 GTSNPN and CDR2 SVGIG come from the germline V gene (reference sequence). CDR3 length: 16 residues. V was pared by 3 bases and J by 5 bases, with 12 bases of the junction left unmatched. The CDR3 is CAWSLAGTRRDNEQFF. As DNA, the CDR3 is TGTGCCTGGAGCCTGGCCGGGACTAGGCGGGACAATGAGCAGTTCTTC.

V is TRBV7-8 and J is TRBJ2-5, with D tentatively TRBD1 (6 bases). Trimming stripped 5 bases from V and 2 bases from J, with 9 bases between. The CDR3 loop spans 13 amino acids. From germline, CDR1 is SGHVS and CDR2 FQNEAQ. The CDR3 bases are TGTGCCAGCAGCACGGACAGTCAAGAGACCCAGTACTTC. It is translated as CASSTDSQETQYF.

V usage is TRBV5-1 and J usage is TRBJ2-7; 8 positions match TRBD1. Germline lookup yields CDR1 SGHRS and CDR2 YFSETQ. Trimming removed 0 bases from V and 5 bases from J; junction bases left unmatched: 7. This CDR3 is built from 15 residues. Here the CDR3 reads CASSLASGGGDEQYF. The CDR3 DNA follows: TGCGCCAGCAGCTTGGCATCAGGGGGCGGAGACGAGCAGTACTTC.

The rearrangement uses TRBV5-1 and TRBJ2-1; TRBD2 matches at 10 bases. Germline CDR1 and CDR2: SGHRS and YFSETQ. Germline trimming cut 3 bases from V and 0 bases from J; bases unmatched to any gene: 6. The CDR3 runs to 17 residues. The CDR3 region is CASSSGLAASSYNEQFF. Written as DNA, the CDR3 is TGCGCCAGCAGCTCCGGACTAGCGGCAAGCTCCTACAATGAGCAGTTCTTC.

The chain carries TRBV27 and TRBJ1-1, with 9 nucleotides matching TRBD1. CDR3 length: 15 amino acids. Trimming removed 5 bases from V and 0 bases from J; junction bases left unmatched: 4. Germline V gene lookup returns CDR1 MNHEY and CDR2 SMNVEV (reference sequence). This CDR3 reads CASSLGTGLNTEAFF. Written as DNA, the CDR3 is TGTGCCAGCAGTCTAGGGACAGGGCTGAACACTGAAGCTTTCTTT.

The rearrangement joins TRBV19 to TRBJ1-6; no firm D call. Germline values: CDR1 LNHDA, CDR2 SQIVND (reference sequence). The V end lost 5 bases, the J end lost 0 bases, and 11 bases lay between the germline ends. The length of the CDR3 is 16 residues. The CDR3 is CASSLTESSYNSPLHF. The CDR3 DNA sequence: TGTGCCAGTAGTCTCACAGAGAGCTCCTATAATTCACCCCTCCACTTT.

The chain employs TRBV28 and TRBJ1-5; 12 nucleotides align to TRBD1. The trim removed 6 bases at V and 5 bases at J, leaving 2 bases unmatched. The CDR3 is 14 amino acids. Germline V gene lookup returns CDR1 MDHEN and CDR2 SYDVKM. CDR3 sequence: CASRGTGGHQPQHF. CDR3 nucleotides: TGTGCCAGCAGGGGGACAGGGGGCCATCAGCCCCAGCATTTT. Together with reference TRBV28 and TRBJ1-5, the CDR3 gives the full variable domain: DVKVTQSSRYLVKRTGEKVFLECVQDMDHENMFWYRQDPGLGLRLIYFSYDVKMKEKGDIPEGYSVSREKKERFSLILESASTNQTSMYLCASRGTGGHQPQHFGDGTRLSIL.

The table lists this clone with a few counts. The gene calls are TRBV7-2 and TRBJ1-1; TRBD1 matches 7 bases. The germline V gene has CDR1 SGHTA and CDR2 FQGNSA. This CDR3 region has 14 residues. Trimming removed 5 bases from V and 5 bases from J; junction bases left unmatched: 8. CDR3 nucleotide sequence: TGTGCCAGCAGCCCACAGGGGAGGAGGACTGAAGCTTTCTTT. Translated, it gives CASSPQGRRTEAFF.

J is TRBJ2-7 and V is TRBV7-9; possibly TRBD2 for D (7 bases). V lost 7 bases to trimming and J lost 2 bases, with 12 bases between them. CDR1 and CDR2 (germline): SEHNR, FQNEAQ (reference sequence). The CDR3 has 13 amino acids. Here the CDR3 DNA reads TGTGCCAGCACTGGGGGGGCCACCTACGAGCAGTACTTC. Translation gives CASTGGATYEQYF.

V is TRBV6-6 and J is TRBJ1-6, with a tentative D call TRBD1 (6 bases). The V end lost 2 bases, the J end lost 5 bases, and 10 bases lay between the germline ends. Per the germline V gene, CDR1 is MNHNY and CDR2 is SVGAGI (reference sequence). This CDR3 region has 15 residues. The CDR3 coding sequence is TGTGCCAGCAGTTACCGCAGGGGAGATAATTCACCCCTCCACTTT. It encodes CASSYRRGDNSPLHF.

This clone appeared a few times. The V call is TRBV16, the J call TRBJ2-7; 8 nucleotides match TRBD2. V lost 9 bases, J lost 2 bases, and 12 bases stayed unmatched. CDR1 and CDR2 (germline): KGHSY, FQNENV. CDR3 length: 15 residues. CDR3 DNA sequence: TGTGCCAGTAAAACCGGGACTAGTAGAGCCTACGAGCAGTACTTC. Its protein product is CASKTGTSRAYEQYF. Complete variable domain (other parts from reference TRBV16 and TRBJ2-7): GEEVAQTPKHLVRGEGQKAKLYCAPIKGHSYVFWYQQVLKNEFKFLISFQNENVFDETGMPKERFSAKCLPNSPCSLEIQATKLEDSAVYFCASKTGTSRAYEQYFGPGTRLTVT.

The rearrangement joins TRBV29-1 to TRBJ2-7; D is unclear. The ends were cut back, 4 bases at V and 5 bases at J, with 9 bases in the middle. The CDR3 has 11 residues. Germline CDR1 reads SQVTM; CDR2 reads ANQGSEA. CDR3 amino acids: CSVATSHEQYF. The CDR3 nucleotides read TGCAGCGTTGCAACGAGTCACGAGCAGTACTTC.

The chain couples TRBV30 to TRBJ2-5, with D perhaps TRBD1 (8 bases). Germline values: CDR1 GTSNPN, CDR2 SVGIG (reference sequence). Trimming left V 3 bases short and J 6 bases short, with 14 bases between. The CDR3 consists of 13 residues. The CDR3 coding sequence is TGTGCCTGGAGCTTACAGGGGGGGAAGACCCAGTACTTC. It specifies CAWSLQGGKTQYF.

This clone was observed a few times. The chain uses TRBV30 and TRBJ2-5, with TRBD1 matching over 8 bases. Germline V CDR1 and CDR2: GTSNPN, SVGIG (reference sequence). This CDR3 has 14 residues. The junction had 5 bases not matched to a gene; V was cut back by 5 bases and J by 0 bases. CDR3 in DNA: TGTGCCTGGGGACAGGGAGGTAACCAAGAGACCCAGTACTTC. It specifies CAWGQGGNQETQYF.

V usage is TRBV7-8 and J usage is TRBJ1-5; 7 bases align to TRBD1. This CDR3 is 15 amino acids long. Germline V lookup: CDR1 SGHVS, CDR2 FQNEAQ. J was trimmed by 4 bases and V by 2 bases; bases with no gene match: 5. This CDR3 is CASSLSGTANQPQHF. The CDR3 DNA reads TGTGCCAGCAGCTTAAGTGGGACAGCTAATCAGCCCCAGCATTTT.